Below, 17 T cell receptor beta chains from the same sample are listed, as sequenced in a study of identical twins. TCRdb processed the 5' RACE reads anew with MiXCR; each CDR3 protein has one entry. The table records 200,000 to 250,000 distinct CDR3 sequences, approximately 7% of them present only once. This sample also appeared in a second study, on yellow fever vaccine responses in identical twins.

Material: memory (CD45RO+) T cells sorted from blood. These receptors were taken from a young woman in good health.

This clonotype was observed at least ten times. The rearrangement joins TRBV12-3 or TRBV12-4 to TRBJ1-6; D is unclear. The CDR3 consists of 13 residues. The V end lost 5 bases, the J end lost 4 bases, and 6 bases lay between the germline ends. CDR3 sequence reads: CASSGLYNSPLHF. CDR3 DNA: TGTGCCAGCAGTGGTCTTTATAATTCACCCCTCCACTTT.

This clonotype was detected many times. This chain connects TRBV2 to TRBJ2-3, with D tentatively TRBD2 (5 bases). Germline V gene lookup returns CDR1 SNHLY and CDR2 FYNNEI. Trimming stripped 2 bases from V and 0 bases from J, with 12 bases between. The length of the CDR3 is 16 residues. Here the CDR3 reads CASSEIGRRSTDTQYF. In nucleotides, the CDR3 is TGTGCCAGCAGTGAAATTGGAAGGAGGAGCACAGATACGCAGTATTTT. The full variable domain, completed using reference TRBV2 and TRBJ2-3, is EPEVTQTPSHQVTQMGQEVILRCVPISNHLYFYWYRQILGQKVEFLVSFYNNEISEKSEIFDDQFSVERPDGSNFTLKIRSTKLEDSAMYFCASSEIGRRSTDTQYFGPGTRLTVL.

The genes are TRBV11-2 and TRBJ1-1, with unresolved D. V lost 5 bases to trimming and J lost 2 bases, with 12 bases between them. The CDR3 contains 14 residues. Germline assignment: CDR1 SGHAT and CDR2 FQNNGV. CDR3 loop: CASSPFSGNTEAFF. The CDR3 DNA follows: TGTGCCAGCAGCCCCTTTTCGGGTAACACTGAAGCTTTCTTT.

This clonotype was counted ten times or more. The CDR3 sequence: CASSRQGNEQFF. DNA of the CDR3: TGTGCCAGCAGTAGACAGGGCAATGAGCAGTTCTTC. This chain links TRBV2 with TRBJ2-1; 7 bases agree with TRBD1. The CDR3 has 12 residues. V was clipped by 5 bases and J by 6 bases; unmatched bases: 1. The germline V gene has CDR1 SNHLY and CDR2 FYNNEI.

This clonotype was counted a few times. The J gene is TRBJ1-2, the V gene TRBV2; D remains ambiguous. Per germline, CDR1 SNHLY and CDR2 FYNNEI. V was shortened by 1 base and J by 5 bases, with 8 bases between the two germline ends. CDR3 length: 13 residues. The CDR3 DNA follows: TGTGCCAGCAGTGAAGTTGTCCGATATGGCTACACCTTC. It yields the protein CASSEVVRYGYTF.

This clonotype has a handful of counts. The CDR3 is CSVEGAGGRGTDTQYF. In DNA form, the CDR3 reads TGCAGCGTTGAAGGGGCAGGGGGCAGGGGGACAGATACGCAGTATTTT. V is TRBV29-1 and J is TRBJ2-3, with 8 nucleotides matching TRBD1. J was trimmed by 3 bases and V by 1 base; bases with no gene match: 9. The CDR3 runs to 16 residues. Germline V gene data show CDR1 as SQVTM and CDR2 as ANQGSEA.

This chain uses TRBV12-3 or TRBV12-4 with TRBJ2-1, with TRBD2 identical over 11 bases. V dropped 7 bases and J dropped 3; count of bases not matched to a gene: 14. This CDR3 comprises 18 residues. CDR3 amino acids: CASTMGELAGVGYNEQFF. CDR3 nucleotide sequence: TGTGCCAGCACTATGGGGGAACTAGCGGGAGTCGGCTACAATGAGCAGTTCTTC.

Ten or more counts support this clonotype. The V and J genes are TRBV3-1 and TRBJ2-7, with 12 bases matching TRBD2. CDR1 LGHDT and CDR2 YNNKEL come from the germline V gene (reference sequence). The CDR3 sequence is 16 residues long. V was pared by 4 bases and J by 7 bases, with 11 bases of the junction left unmatched. As DNA, the CDR3 is TGTGCCAGCAGCCGCAGGACTAGCGGGGAGTTTAGGGAGCAGTACTTC. Its protein is CASSRRTSGEFREQYF.

In this sample, this clonotype turned up a few times. This chain connects TRBV3-1 to TRBJ2-1; no firm D call. This CDR3 is 13 amino acids long. Trimming left V 8 bases short and J 10 bases short, with 18 bases between. In germline, CDR1 is LGHDT, CDR2 YNNKEL (reference sequence). The CDR3, as DNA: TGTGCCAGCGGTTCCGGGCCTTTTAAGGAGCAGTTCTTC. Its translation is CASGSGPFKEQFF.

This clonotype was observed a few times. CDR3 in DNA: TGTGCCACCAGTGCGGGATACGAGCAGTACTTC. Residues: CATSAGYEQYF. The chain employs TRBV24-1 and TRBJ2-7; D possibly corresponds to TRBD2 (5 bases). CDR3 size: 11 residues. The V gene's germline CDR1 is KGHDR and CDR2 SFDVKD. V dropped 5 bases and J dropped 4 bases, with 5 bases sitting between them.

This clonotype was seen more than once but under ten times. CDR3 residues: CAISAQGQNTIYF. CDR3 coding DNA: TGTGCCATCAGTGCTCAGGGCCAGAACACCATATATTTT. The chain uses TRBV10-3 and TRBJ1-3, with D perhaps TRBD1 (5 bases). The CDR3 sequence is 13 residues long. In germline, CDR1 is ENHRY, CDR2 SYGVKD. The ends were cut back, 4 bases at V and 7 bases at J, with 11 bases in the middle.

This clonotype was picked up many times. The genes are TRBV7-9 and TRBJ2-2; D gene ambiguous. CDR1 is SEHNR, CDR2 FQNEAQ, per germline (reference sequence). The V end lost 2 bases, the J end lost 3 bases, and 10 bases lay between the germline ends. The CDR3 sequence is 15 residues long. The CDR3 is CASSLYLGDTGELFF. CDR3 bases: TGTGCCAGCAGCTTATATTTAGGCGACACCGGGGAGCTGTTTTTT.

This clonotype was found a few times. The V gene is TRBV7-9, the J gene TRBJ1-2; D is ambiguous. Germline V CDR1 and CDR2: SEHNR, FQNEAQ (reference sequence). The CDR3 contains 12 residues. With 5 bases removed from V and 0 bases from J, the gap between germline ends came to 4 bases. CDR3 sequence reads: CASSRANYGYTF. The CDR3 bases are TGTGCCAGCAGCCGAGCTAACTATGGCTACACCTTC.

The table lists this clonotype with many counts. The J gene is TRBJ2-1, the V gene TRBV29-1; 14 nucleotides line up with TRBD2. Germline V gene sequence: CDR1 SQVTM, CDR2 ANQGSEA. The CDR3 consists of 14 residues. The V and J ends lost 4 bases and 10 bases, in that order; junction bases with no gene match: 6. This CDR3 is CSVAGLAGGGEQFF. CDR3 coding DNA: TGCAGCGTTGCCGGACTAGCGGGAGGTGGAGAGCAGTTCTTC.

This sequence joins TRBV14 and TRBJ2-7, with TRBD1 as a possible D gene (6 bases). Looked up from germline, CDR1 is SGHDN and CDR2 is FVKESK. V gave up 3 bases and J gave up 6 bases, with 15 bases separating them. The CDR3 covers 14 residues. The CDR3, as DNA: TGTGCCAGCAGCCATGGTCCTAGCAGGGGCGAGCAGTACTTC. It yields the protein CASSHGPSRGEQYF.

V is TRBV18 and J is TRBJ2-7; 9 positions agree with TRBD1. CDR1 KGHSH and CDR2 LQKENI come from the germline V gene. This CDR3 comprises 13 residues. V was pared by 3 bases and J by 6 bases, with 3 bases of the junction left unmatched. The CDR3 DNA follows: TGTGCCAGCTCACCGGGACAGGGAATCGAGCAGTACGTC. This codes for CASSPGQGIEQYV.

This clonotype has more than one count but fewer than ten. V gene TRBV13 combines with J gene TRBJ2-3; D remains ambiguous. The V and J ends lost 7 bases and 1 base respectively, with 12 bases between them. The length of the CDR3 is 14 residues. CDR1 is PRHDT, CDR2 FYEKMQ, per germline (reference sequence). The CDR3: CASTPYRGTDTQYF. CDR3 in DNA: TGTGCCAGCACTCCTTACAGAGGCACAGATACGCAGTATTTT.